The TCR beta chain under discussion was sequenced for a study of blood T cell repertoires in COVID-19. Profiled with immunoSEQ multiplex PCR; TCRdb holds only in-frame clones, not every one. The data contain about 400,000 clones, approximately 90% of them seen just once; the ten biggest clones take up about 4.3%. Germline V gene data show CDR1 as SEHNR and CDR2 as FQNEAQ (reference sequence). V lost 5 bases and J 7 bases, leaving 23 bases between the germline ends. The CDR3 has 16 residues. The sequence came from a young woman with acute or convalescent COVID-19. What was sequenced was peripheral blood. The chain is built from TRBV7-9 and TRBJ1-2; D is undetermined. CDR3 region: CASSDSSARFLGGYTF. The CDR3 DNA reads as TGTGCCAGCAGCGACTCGTCAGCTCGGTTCCTTGGTGGCTACACCTTC.